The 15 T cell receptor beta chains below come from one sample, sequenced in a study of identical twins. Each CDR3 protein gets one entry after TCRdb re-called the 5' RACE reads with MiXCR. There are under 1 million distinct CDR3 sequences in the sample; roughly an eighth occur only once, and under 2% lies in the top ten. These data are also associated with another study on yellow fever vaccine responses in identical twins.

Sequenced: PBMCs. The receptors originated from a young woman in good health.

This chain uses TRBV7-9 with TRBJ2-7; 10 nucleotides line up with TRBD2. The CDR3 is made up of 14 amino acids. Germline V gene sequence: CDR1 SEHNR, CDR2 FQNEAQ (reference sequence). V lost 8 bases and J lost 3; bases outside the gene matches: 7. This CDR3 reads CASPGGLAYYEQYF. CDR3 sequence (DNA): TGTGCCAGCCCCGGGGGACTAGCGTACTACGAGCAGTACTTC.

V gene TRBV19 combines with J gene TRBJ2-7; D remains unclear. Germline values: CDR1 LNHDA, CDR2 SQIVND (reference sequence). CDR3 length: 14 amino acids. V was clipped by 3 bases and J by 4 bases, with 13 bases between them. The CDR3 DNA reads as TGTGCCAGTAGTATGGGCAGTTCTATGTACGAGCAGTACTTC. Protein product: CASSMGSSMYEQYF.

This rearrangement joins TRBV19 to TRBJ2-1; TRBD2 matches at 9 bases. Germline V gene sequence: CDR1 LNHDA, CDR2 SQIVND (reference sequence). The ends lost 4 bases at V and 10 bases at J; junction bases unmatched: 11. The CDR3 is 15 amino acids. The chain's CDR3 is CASSKGLADSEEQFF. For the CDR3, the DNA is TGTGCCAGTAGTAAGGGACTAGCAGATTCGGAAGAGCAGTTCTTC. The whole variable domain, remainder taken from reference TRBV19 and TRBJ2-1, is DGGITQSPKYLFRKEGQNVTLSCEQNLNHDAMYWYRQDPGQGLRLIYYSQIVNDFQKGDIAEGYSVSREKKESFPLTVTSAQKNPTAFYLCASSKGLADSEEQFFGPGTRLTVL.

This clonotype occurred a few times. DNA for the CDR3: TGTGCCAGCAGCCCGAAACCCTCGGGGGCGCCCGGTACCCAGCATTTT. It yields the protein CASSPKPSGAPGTQHF. This rearrangement joins TRBV11-2 to TRBJ1-5; D may be TRBD1 (6 bases). Germline CDR1 reads SGHAT; CDR2 reads FQNNGV. V was clipped by 5 bases and J by 11 bases, with 25 bases between them. The CDR3 consists of 16 residues.

Written as DNA, the CDR3 is TGCAGTGCTACACCTAACTTCCTACACGGCCGCGAGCAGTACGTC. This sequence encodes CSATPNFLHGREQYV. This sequence joins TRBV20-1 and TRBJ2-7; D gene ambiguous. CDR1 and CDR2 (germline): DFQATT, SNEGSKA (reference sequence). CDR3 length: 15 amino acids. Trimming took off 4 bases at V and 6 bases at J, with 22 bases between the two ends.

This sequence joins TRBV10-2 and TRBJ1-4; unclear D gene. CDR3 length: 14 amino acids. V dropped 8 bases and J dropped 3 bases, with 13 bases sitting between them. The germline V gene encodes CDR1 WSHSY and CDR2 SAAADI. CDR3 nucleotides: TGCGCCAGCCTTATGGAGGGAGCTAATGAAAAACTGTTTTTT. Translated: CASLMEGANEKLFF.

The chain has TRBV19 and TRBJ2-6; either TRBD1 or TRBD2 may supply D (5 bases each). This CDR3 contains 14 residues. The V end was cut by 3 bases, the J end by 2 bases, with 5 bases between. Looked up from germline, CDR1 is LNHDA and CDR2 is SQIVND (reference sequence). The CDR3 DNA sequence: TGTGCCAGTAGTATGGGGGCTGGGGCCAACGTCCTGACTTTC. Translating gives CASSMGAGANVLTF.

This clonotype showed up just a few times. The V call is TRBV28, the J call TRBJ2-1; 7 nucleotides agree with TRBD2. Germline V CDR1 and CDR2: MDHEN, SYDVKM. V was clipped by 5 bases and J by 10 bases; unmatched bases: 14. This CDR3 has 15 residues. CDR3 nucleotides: TGTGCCAGCAGTCCCGTCGGCGGGAGAAGCGGGGAGCAGTTCTTC. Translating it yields CASSPVGGRSGEQFF.

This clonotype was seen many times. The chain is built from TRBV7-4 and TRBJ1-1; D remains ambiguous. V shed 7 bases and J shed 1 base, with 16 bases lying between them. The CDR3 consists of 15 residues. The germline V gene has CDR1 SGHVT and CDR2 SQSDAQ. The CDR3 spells CASILNLGSNTEAFF. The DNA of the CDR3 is TGTGCCAGCATCCTTAACCTGGGATCGAACACTGAAGCTTTCTTT.

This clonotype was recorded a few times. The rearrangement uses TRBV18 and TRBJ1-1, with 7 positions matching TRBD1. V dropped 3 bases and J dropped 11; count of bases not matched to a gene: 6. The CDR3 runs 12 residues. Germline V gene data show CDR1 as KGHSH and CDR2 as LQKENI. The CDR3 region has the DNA TGTGCCAGCTCACCTCGAGACAGGGAGGCTTTCTTT. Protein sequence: CASSPRDREAFF.

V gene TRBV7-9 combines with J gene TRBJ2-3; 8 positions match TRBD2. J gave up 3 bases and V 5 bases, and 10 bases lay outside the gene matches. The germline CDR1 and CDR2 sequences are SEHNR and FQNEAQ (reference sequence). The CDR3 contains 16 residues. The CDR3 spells CASSIQLAVRTDTQYF. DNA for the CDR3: TGTGCCAGCAGCATACAACTAGCGGTCAGAACAGATACGCAGTATTTT.

The CDR3 sequence is CASSDLRGHGYTF. CDR3 DNA sequence: TGTGCCAGCAGTGATCTCCGGGGGCACGGCTACACCTTC. V is TRBV2 and J is TRBJ1-2, with D perhaps matching TRBD1 (6 bases). Germline loops: CDR1 SNHLY, CDR2 FYNNEI. This CDR3 region has 13 residues. Trimming cost V 3 bases and J 8 bases, with 13 bases left between them.

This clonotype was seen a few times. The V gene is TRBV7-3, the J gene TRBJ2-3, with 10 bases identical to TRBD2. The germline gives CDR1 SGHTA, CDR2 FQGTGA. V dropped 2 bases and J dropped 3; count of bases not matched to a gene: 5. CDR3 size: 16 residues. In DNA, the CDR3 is TGTGCCAGCAGCTTAGGGACTAGCGTTGAGACAGATACGCAGTATTTT. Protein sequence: CASSLGTSVETDTQYF. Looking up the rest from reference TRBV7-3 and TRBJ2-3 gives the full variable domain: GAGVSQTPSNKVTEKGKYVELRCDPISGHTALYWYRQSLGQGPEFLIYFQGTGAADDSGLPNDRFFAVRPEGSVSTLKIQRTERGDSAVYLCASSLGTSVETDTQYFGPGTRLTVL.

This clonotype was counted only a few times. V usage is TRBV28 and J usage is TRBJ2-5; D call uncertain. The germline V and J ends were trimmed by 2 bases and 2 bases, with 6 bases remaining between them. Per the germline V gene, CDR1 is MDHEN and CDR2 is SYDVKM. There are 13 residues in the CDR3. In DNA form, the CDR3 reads TGTGCCAGCAGTTTAATCCTACAAGAGACCCAGTACTTC. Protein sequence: CASSLILQETQYF.

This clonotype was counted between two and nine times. CDR3 DNA: TGTGCCAGCAGCGTAATTGGCAGGGGGTATGAGCAGTTCTTC. Its protein is CASSVIGRGYEQFF. V and J are TRBV9 and TRBJ2-1; 7 bases match TRBD1. Germline loops: CDR1 SGDLS, CDR2 YYNGEE. The CDR3 sequence is 14 residues long. The V segment lost 1 base and the J segment 8 bases; nucleotides outside the gene matches: 6.